The 21 T cell receptor beta chains in this list originate from one sample, sequenced in a study of response to subunit inactivated influenza vaccine. TCRdb re-called the RT-PCR reads through MiXCR, storing one row per CDR3 protein. The sample comprises 490,000 or so distinct CDR3 sequences, 6.5% to 8% of which are singletons, and roughly 13% rests with the top ten. The specimen was PBMCs from blood, collected less than 30 months after vaccination. The receptor source for this set is a man aged 45-69 years who received an inactivated influenza vaccine.

The chain employs TRBV7-9 and TRBJ2-4; TRBD1 matches at 11 bases. CDR1 is SEHNR, CDR2 FQNEAQ, per germline (reference sequence). The CDR3 is 16 amino acids. V was pared by 5 bases and J by 1 base, with 4 bases of the junction left unmatched. The CDR3 protein is CASSGRDRGAKNIQYF. As DNA, the CDR3 is TGTGCCAGCAGCGGCCGGGACAGGGGGGCCAAAAACATTCAGTACTTC.

The CDR3 region is CASSLASLAGGHTDTQYF. The CDR3 nucleotides are TGTGCCAGCAGCTTGGCCTCACTAGCGGGGGGGCACACAGATACGCAGTATTTT. V is TRBV5-6 and J is TRBJ2-3; 13 positions match TRBD2. The CDR3 has 18 residues. Germline CDR1 and CDR2: SGHDT and YYEEEE. V was clipped by 0 bases and J by 2 bases; unmatched bases: 6.

This clonotype has only a few counts. The rearrangement uses TRBV20-1 and TRBJ1-4; D gene uncertain. Germline CDR1 reads DFQATT; CDR2 reads SNEGSKA (reference sequence). This CDR3 contains 14 residues. V gave up 0 bases and J gave up 8 bases, with 13 bases separating them. The CDR3 here is CSARDGKGTEKLFF. CDR3 nucleotide sequence: TGCAGTGCTAGAGATGGAAAGGGTACGGAAAAACTGTTTTTT.

The chain joins TRBV7-2 to TRBJ1-1, with TRBD1 identical over 7 bases. Germline CDR1 SGHTA, CDR2 FQGNSA. The CDR3 totals 15 residues. Trimming cost V 2 bases and J 4 bases; bases outside gene matches: 7. This chain's CDR3 is CASSLTSGGGTEAFF. Written as DNA, the CDR3 is TGTGCCAGCAGCTTAACCTCAGGGGGAGGCACTGAAGCTTTCTTT.

Here the CDR3 DNA reads TGTGCTGTTGAGGGGCTCACAGATACGCAGTATTTT. It specifies CAVEGLTDTQYF. The chain joins TRBV28 to TRBJ2-3; the D call may be TRBD1 or TRBD2 (5 bases each). CDR3 length equals 12 residues. From germline, CDR1 is MDHEN and CDR2 SYDVKM. Looking up the rest from reference TRBV28 and TRBJ2-3 gives the full variable domain: DVKVTQSSRYLVKRTGEKVFLECVQDMDHENMFWYRQDPGLGLRLIYFSYDVKMKEKGDIPEGYSVSREKKERFSLILESASTNQTSMYLCAVEGLTDTQYFGPGTRLTVL.

The chain links TRBV5-5 to TRBJ2-2, with 13 bases matching TRBD2. This CDR3 region has 17 residues. V trimming: 7 bases; J trimming: 5 bases; junction bases outside the gene matches: 11. CDR1 is SGHKS and CDR2 is YYEKEE in the germline V gene (reference sequence). CDR3 in amino acids: CASSPGLAGERTGELFF. The DNA of the CDR3 is TGTGCCAGCTCACCCGGACTAGCGGGAGAGAGGACCGGGGAGCTGTTTTTT.

V is TRBV18 and J is TRBJ2-7; D possibly matches TRBD1 or TRBD2 (5 bases each). The germline gives CDR1 KGHSH, CDR2 LQKENI. The CDR3 is 15 residues long. Trimming cost V 1 base and J 5 bases, with 15 bases left between them. CDR3 bases: TGTGCCAGCTCACCACTCCGGGGACGGAGCCACGAGCAGTACTTC. Protein: CASSPLRGRSHEQYF.

This clonotype came up a few times. This chain links TRBV6-5 with TRBJ2-1, with no clear D. Germline CDR1 MNHEY, CDR2 SVGAGI. The CDR3 loop spans 16 amino acids. Trimming stripped 0 bases from V and 2 bases from J, with 11 bases between. CDR3 in DNA: TGTGCCAGCAGTTACTCGGCAGCTTTAACCTACAATGAGCAGTTCTTC. Its protein product is CASSYSAALTYNEQFF.

This clonotype was detected ten times or more. V gene TRBV25-1 combines with J gene TRBJ1-1; unclear D gene. Germline CDR1 is MGHDK and CDR2 is SYGVNS. This CDR3 contains 14 residues. V was cut by 2 bases and J by 0 bases, with 7 bases left in between. CDR3 in DNA: TGTGCCAGCAGTGAAGGCGGAATGAACACTGAAGCTTTCTTT. Protein sequence: CASSEGGMNTEAFF.

J is TRBJ1-6 and V is TRBV4-1, with 11 bases that match TRBD1. This CDR3 has 16 amino acids. V trimming: 3 bases; J trimming: 6 bases; junction bases outside the gene matches: 4. Germline CDR1 is MGHRA and CDR2 is YSYEKL. CDR3 DNA sequence: TGCGCCAGCAGCCAGAAGGGGACAGGGGGTAATTCACCCCTCCACTTT. As protein: CASSQKGTGGNSPLHF.

The chain employs TRBV29-1 and TRBJ2-2, with 10 bases that match TRBD1. The CDR3 runs to 15 residues. V trimming: 3 bases; J trimming: 7 bases; junction bases outside the gene matches: 8. Per the germline V gene, CDR1 is SQVTM and CDR2 is ANQGSEA. The CDR3 here is CSVEAWDRGFGELFF. In DNA, the CDR3 is TGCAGCGTTGAGGCCTGGGACAGGGGCTTCGGGGAGCTGTTTTTT.

This sequence joins TRBV20-1 and TRBJ2-1, with 9 bases lining up with TRBD1. This CDR3 comprises 17 residues. Trimming removed 4 bases from V and 5 bases from J; junction bases left unmatched: 15. Per the germline V gene, CDR1 is DFQATT and CDR2 is SNEGSKA (reference sequence). The CDR3 spells CSAIKLRDRVVDNEQFF. DNA for the CDR3: TGCAGTGCTATCAAGTTAAGGGACAGGGTCGTAGACAATGAGCAGTTCTTC.

The chain recombines TRBV7-9 with TRBJ2-3; D assignment may be TRBD1 or TRBD2 (5 bases each). V lost 1 base and J lost 2, with 10 bases in between. The CDR3 is 15 residues long. In germline, CDR1 is SEHNR, CDR2 FQNEAQ (reference sequence). In DNA form, the CDR3 reads TGTGCCAGCAGCTTAGTTTCAGGGACCACAGATACGCAGTATTTT. Translating gives CASSLVSGTTDTQYF.

The rearrangement joins TRBV7-6 to TRBJ1-2; no reliable D call. Germline CDR1 SGHVS, CDR2 FNYEAQ. The CDR3 has 14 residues. V was trimmed by 5 bases and J by 1 base, leaving 11 bases between them. CDR3 amino acids: CASSQLSHNYGYTF. The CDR3 DNA reads TGTGCCAGCAGCCAACTCAGCCATAACTATGGCTACACCTTC.

This clonotype was observed a handful of times. This chain connects TRBV6-2 or TRBV6-3 to TRBJ2-4; possibly TRBD1 for D (5 bases). CDR1 and CDR2 (germline): MNHEY, SVGEGT. Trimming shortened V by 4 bases and J by 5 bases, and 12 bases separated the two germline ends. CDR3 length: 14 amino acids. The CDR3 sequence is CASSFRTTQNIQYF. The CDR3 bases are TGTGCCAGCAGTTTTAGGACAACCCAAAACATTCAGTACTTC.

The chain employs TRBV20-1 and TRBJ1-4; no clear D gene. Germline-derived CDR1 and CDR2 are DFQATT and SNEGSKA (reference sequence). V lost 6 bases to trimming and J lost 2 bases, with 10 bases between them. The CDR3 loop spans 13 amino acids. CDR3 amino acids: CSAHRDTNEKLFF. The CDR3 nucleotides read TGCAGTGCCCACAGAGACACTAATGAAAAACTGTTTTTT.

This clonotype was counted at least ten times. V usage is TRBV20-1 and J usage is TRBJ2-3; no clear D. The CDR3 has 13 residues. CDR1 is DFQATT and CDR2 is SNEGSKA in the germline V gene (reference sequence). The V end was cut by 3 bases, the J end by 0 bases, with 7 bases between. In DNA form, the CDR3 reads TGCAGTGCTAGTCCTTTTAGCACAGATACGCAGTATTTT. Protein product: CSASPFSTDTQYF.

CDR3 sequence (DNA): TGCGCCAGCAGCCAAGTACGGACAAATTCACCCCTCCACTTT. Its translation is CASSQVRTNSPLHF. The genes are TRBV4-3 and TRBJ1-6; D is perhaps TRBD1 (5 bases). Per germline, CDR1 LGHNA and CDR2 YSLEER. The V and J ends lost 1 base and 7 bases respectively, with 8 bases between them. This CDR3 is 14 amino acids long.

The chain combines TRBV30 with TRBJ1-2, with 8 bases matching TRBD1. Trimming at V came to 5 bases and at J to 5 bases, leaving 13 bases not matched to a gene. Germline values: CDR1 GTSNPN, CDR2 SVGIG (reference sequence). This CDR3 comprises 15 residues. CDR3 region: CAWAFTQGAEYGYTF. CDR3 DNA: TGTGCCTGGGCTTTCACCCAGGGGGCCGAATATGGCTACACCTTC.

The chain links TRBV21-1 to TRBJ2-5; the table's D call, TRBD2, has no DNA check behind it. TRBV21-1 has pseudogene status. The CDR3 runs 16 residues. CDR3: CASSARLAGEEETQYF. The CDR3 DNA reads TGTGCCAGCAGCGCCCGACTAGCGGGGGAGGAAGAGACCCAGTACTTC.

This clonotype appeared many times. This chain links TRBV30 with TRBJ2-6, with no clear D. Deletions cut 0 bases from V and 0 bases from J, with 6 bases between. Germline CDR1 is GTSNPN and CDR2 is SVGIG (reference sequence). This CDR3 has 15 residues. The CDR3 region has the DNA TGTGCCTGGAGTGTCTTGGGCTCTGGGGCCAACGTCCTGACTTTC. Its translation is CAWSVLGSGANVLTF.